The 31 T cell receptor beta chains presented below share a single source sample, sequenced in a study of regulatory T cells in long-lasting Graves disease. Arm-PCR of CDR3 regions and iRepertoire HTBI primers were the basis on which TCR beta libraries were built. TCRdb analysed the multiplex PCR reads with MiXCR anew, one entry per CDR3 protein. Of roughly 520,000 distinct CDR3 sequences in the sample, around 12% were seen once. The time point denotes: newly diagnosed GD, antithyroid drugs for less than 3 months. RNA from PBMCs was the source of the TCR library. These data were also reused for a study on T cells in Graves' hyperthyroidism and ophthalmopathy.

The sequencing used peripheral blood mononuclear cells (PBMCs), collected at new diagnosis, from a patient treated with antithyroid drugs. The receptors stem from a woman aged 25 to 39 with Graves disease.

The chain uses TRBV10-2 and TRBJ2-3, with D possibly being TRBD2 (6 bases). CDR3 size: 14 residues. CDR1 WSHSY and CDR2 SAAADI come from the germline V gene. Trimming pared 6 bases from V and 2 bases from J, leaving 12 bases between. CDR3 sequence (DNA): TGCGCCAGCAGGACCGGGACTCTCACAGATACGCAGTATTTT. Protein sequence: CASRTGTLTDTQYF.

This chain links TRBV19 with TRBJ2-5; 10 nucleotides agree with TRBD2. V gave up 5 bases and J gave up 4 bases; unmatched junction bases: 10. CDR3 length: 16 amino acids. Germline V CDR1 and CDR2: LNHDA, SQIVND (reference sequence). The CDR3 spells CASSLSAGGPGETQYF. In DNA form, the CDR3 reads TGTGCCAGTAGTCTCTCAGCGGGAGGGCCGGGAGAGACCCAGTACTTC.

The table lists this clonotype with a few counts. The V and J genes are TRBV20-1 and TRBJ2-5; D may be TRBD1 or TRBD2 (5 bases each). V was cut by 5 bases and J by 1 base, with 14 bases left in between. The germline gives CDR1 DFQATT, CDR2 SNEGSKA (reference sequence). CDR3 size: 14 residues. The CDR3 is CSAPMAGAQETQYF. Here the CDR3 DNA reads TGCAGTGCTCCCATGGCCGGGGCCCAAGAGACCCAGTACTTC.

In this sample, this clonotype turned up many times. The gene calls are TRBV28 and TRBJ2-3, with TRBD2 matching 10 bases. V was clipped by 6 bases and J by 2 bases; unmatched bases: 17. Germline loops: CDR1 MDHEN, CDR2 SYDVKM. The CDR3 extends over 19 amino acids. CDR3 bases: TGTGCCAGCAGCCTCTGGAACCTAGCGGGAGAAGGAACCACAGATACGCAGTATTTT. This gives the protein CASSLWNLAGEGTTDTQYF.

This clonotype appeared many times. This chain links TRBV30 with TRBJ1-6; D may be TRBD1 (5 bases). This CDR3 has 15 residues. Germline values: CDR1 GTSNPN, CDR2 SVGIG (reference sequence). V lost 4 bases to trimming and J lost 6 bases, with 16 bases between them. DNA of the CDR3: TGTGCCTGGAACCCCGTAGGGGCGCCTAATTCACCCCTCCACTTT. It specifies CAWNPVGAPNSPLHF.

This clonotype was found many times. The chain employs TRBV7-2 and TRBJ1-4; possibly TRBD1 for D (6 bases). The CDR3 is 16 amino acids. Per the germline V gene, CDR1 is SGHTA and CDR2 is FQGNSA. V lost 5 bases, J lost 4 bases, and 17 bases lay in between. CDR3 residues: CASSRPPDSNNEKLFF. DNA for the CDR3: TGTGCCAGCAGCCGCCCGCCGGACAGCAATAATGAAAAACTGTTTTTT.

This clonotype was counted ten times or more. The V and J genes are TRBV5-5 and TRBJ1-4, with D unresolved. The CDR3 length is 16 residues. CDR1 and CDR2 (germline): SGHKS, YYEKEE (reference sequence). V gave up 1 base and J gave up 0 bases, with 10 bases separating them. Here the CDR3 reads CASSLWGYATNEKLFF. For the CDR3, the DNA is TGTGCCAGCAGCTTGTGGGGATACGCAACTAATGAAAAACTGTTTTTT.

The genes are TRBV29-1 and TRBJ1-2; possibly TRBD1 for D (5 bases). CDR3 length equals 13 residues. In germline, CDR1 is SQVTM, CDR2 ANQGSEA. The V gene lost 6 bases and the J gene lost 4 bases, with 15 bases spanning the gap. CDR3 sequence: CSVQLGTVYGYTF. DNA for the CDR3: TGCAGCGTCCAACTCGGGACCGTCTATGGCTACACCTTC.

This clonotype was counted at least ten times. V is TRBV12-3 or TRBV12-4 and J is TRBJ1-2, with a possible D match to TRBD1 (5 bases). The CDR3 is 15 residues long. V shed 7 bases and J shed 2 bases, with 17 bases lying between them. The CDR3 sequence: CASTASGRVNYGYTF. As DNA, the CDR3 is TGTGCCAGCACCGCCTCGGGCAGGGTCAACTATGGCTACACCTTC.

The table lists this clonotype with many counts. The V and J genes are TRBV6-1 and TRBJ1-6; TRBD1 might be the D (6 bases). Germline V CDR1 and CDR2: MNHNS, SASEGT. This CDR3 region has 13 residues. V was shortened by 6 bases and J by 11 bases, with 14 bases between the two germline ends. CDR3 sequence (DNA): TGTGCCAGCAGGGAACAGGGAGGTGCACCCCTCCACTTT. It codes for CASREQGGAPLHF.

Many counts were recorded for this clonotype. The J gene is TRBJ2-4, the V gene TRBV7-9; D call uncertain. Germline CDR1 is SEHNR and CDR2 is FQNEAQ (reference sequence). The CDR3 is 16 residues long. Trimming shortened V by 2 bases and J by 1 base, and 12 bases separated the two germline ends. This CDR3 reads CASSLSFGVAKNIQYF. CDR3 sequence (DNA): TGTGCCAGCAGCTTAAGTTTTGGGGTGGCCAAAAACATTCAGTACTTC.

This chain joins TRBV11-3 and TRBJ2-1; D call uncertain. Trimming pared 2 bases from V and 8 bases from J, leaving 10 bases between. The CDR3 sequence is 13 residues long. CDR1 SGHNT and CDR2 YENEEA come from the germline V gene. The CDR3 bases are TGTGCCAGCAGCTTACCGGCCTTGTATGAGCAGTTCTTC. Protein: CASSLPALYEQFF.

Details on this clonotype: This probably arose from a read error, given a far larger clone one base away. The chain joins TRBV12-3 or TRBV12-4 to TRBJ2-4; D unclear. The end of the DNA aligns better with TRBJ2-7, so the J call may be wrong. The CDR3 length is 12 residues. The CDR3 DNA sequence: TGTGCCAGCAGCGTAGCAGAGCTCGAGCAGTACTTC. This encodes CASSVAELEQYF.

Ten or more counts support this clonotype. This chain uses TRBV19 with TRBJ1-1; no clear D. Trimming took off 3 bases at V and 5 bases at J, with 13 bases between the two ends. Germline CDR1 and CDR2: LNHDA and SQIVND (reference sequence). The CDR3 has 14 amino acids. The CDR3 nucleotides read TGTGCCAGTAGTATCTACTCGCGGGGAACTGAAGCTTTCTTT. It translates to CASSIYSRGTEAFF. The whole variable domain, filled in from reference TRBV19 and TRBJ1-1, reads DGGITQSPKYLFRKEGQNVTLSCEQNLNHDAMYWYRQDPGQGLRLIYYSQIVNDFQKGDIAEGYSVSREKKESFPLTVTSAQKNPTAFYLCASSIYSRGTEAFFGQGTRLTVV.

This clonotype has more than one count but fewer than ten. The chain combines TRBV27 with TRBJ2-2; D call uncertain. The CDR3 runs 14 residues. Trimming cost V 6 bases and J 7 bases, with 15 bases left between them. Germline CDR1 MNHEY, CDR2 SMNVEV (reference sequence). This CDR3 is CASRELQVVGELFF. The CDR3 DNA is TGTGCCAGCAGGGAACTTCAGGTGGTCGGGGAGCTGTTTTTT.

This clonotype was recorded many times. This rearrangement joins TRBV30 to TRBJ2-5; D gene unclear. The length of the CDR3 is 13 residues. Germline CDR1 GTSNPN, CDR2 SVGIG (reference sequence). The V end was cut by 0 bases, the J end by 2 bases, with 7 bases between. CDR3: CAWSVVIQETQYF. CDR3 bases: TGTGCCTGGAGTGTGGTGATACAAGAGACCCAGTACTTC.

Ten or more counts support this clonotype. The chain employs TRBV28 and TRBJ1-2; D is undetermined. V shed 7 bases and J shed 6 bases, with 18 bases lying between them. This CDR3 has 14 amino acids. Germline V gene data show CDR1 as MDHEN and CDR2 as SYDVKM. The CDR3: CASNPLQTPHGYTF. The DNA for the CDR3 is TGTGCCAGCAATCCCTTACAGACCCCCCATGGCTACACCTTC.

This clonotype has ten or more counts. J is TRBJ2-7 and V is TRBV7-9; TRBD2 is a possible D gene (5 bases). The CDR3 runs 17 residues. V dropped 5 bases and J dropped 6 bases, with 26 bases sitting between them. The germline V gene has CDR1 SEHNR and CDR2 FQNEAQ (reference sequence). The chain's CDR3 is CASSARQSGAGRGEQYF. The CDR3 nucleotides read TGTGCCAGCAGCGCGCGGCAGAGCGGCGCCGGGCGTGGCGAGCAGTACTTC.

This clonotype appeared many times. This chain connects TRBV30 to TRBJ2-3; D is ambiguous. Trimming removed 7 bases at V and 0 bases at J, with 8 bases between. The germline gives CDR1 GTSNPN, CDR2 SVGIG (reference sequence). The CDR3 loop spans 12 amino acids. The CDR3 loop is CAYLGSTDTQYF. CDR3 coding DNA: TGTGCCTACCTAGGGAGCACAGATACGCAGTATTTT.

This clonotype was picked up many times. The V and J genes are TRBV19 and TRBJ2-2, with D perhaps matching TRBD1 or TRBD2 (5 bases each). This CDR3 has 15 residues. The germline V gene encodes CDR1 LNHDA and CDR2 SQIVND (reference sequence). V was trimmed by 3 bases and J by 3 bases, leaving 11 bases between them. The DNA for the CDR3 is TGTGCCAGTAGTATCCGGGACGGGTACACCGGGGAGCTGTTTTTT. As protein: CASSIRDGYTGELFF.

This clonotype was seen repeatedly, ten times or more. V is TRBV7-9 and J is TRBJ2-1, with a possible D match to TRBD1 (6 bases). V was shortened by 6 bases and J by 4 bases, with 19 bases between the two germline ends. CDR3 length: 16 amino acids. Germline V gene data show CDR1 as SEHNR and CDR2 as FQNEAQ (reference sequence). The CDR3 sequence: CASRNPGEVTYNEQFF. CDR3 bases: TGTGCCAGCAGAAACCCAGGGGAAGTTACGTACAATGAGCAGTTCTTC.

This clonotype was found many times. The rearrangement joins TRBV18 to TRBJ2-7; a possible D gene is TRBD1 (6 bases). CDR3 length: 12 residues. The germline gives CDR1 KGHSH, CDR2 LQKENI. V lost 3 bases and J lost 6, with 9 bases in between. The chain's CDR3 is CASSPDSLEQYF. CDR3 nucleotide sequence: TGTGCCAGCTCACCGGACAGTCTCGAGCAGTACTTC.

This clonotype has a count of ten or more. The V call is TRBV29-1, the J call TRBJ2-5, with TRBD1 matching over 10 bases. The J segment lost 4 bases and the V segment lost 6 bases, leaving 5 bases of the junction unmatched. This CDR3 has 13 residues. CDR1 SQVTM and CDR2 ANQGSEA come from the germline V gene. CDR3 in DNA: TGCAGCGTCATGACAGGGGGCGGAGAGACCCAGTACTTC. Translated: CSVMTGGGETQYF.

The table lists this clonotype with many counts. The CDR3 bases are TGCAGTGCTATACCAACCTGGGGGCCCAGCACAGATACGCAGTATTTT. Translated: CSAIPTWGPSTDTQYF. J is TRBJ2-3 and V is TRBV20-1; D may be TRBD1 (6 bases). Trimming removed 4 bases from V and 0 bases from J, with 17 bases in between. The CDR3 is 16 residues long. Germline V lookup: CDR1 DFQATT, CDR2 SNEGSKA (reference sequence).

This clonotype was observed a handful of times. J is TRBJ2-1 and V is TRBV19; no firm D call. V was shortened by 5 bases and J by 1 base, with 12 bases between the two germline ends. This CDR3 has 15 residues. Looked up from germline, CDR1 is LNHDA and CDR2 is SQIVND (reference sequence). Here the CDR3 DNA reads TGTGCCAGTAGTGTAAGAGTGGGATCCTACAATGAGCAGTTCTTC. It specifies CASSVRVGSYNEQFF.

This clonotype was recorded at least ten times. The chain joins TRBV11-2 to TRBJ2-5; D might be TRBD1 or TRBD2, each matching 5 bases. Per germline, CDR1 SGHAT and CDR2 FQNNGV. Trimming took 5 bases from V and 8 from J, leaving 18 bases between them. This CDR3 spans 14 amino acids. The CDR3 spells CASSQVGQGVTQYF. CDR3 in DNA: TGTGCCAGCAGCCAAGTGGGGCAGGGAGTAACCCAGTACTTC.

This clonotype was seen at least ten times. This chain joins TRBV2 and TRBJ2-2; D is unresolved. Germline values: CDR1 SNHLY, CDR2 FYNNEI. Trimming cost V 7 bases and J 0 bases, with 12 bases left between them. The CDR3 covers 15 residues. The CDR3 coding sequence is TGTGCCAGCATCCAATCGAGAGCGAACACCGGGGAGCTGTTTTTT. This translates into CASIQSRANTGELFF.

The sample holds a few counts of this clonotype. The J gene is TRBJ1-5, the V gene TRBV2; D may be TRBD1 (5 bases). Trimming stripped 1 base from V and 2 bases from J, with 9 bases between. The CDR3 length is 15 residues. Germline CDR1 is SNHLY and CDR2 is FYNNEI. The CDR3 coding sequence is TGTGCCAGCAGTGAAGAGCAGGGAGGCAATCAGCCCCAGCATTTT. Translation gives CASSEEQGGNQPQHF. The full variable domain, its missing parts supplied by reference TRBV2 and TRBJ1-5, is EPEVTQTPSHQVTQMGQEVILRCVPISNHLYFYWYRQILGQKVEFLVSFYNNEISEKSEIFDDQFSVERPDGSNFTLKIRSTKLEDSAMYFCASSEEQGGNQPQHFGDGTRLSIL.

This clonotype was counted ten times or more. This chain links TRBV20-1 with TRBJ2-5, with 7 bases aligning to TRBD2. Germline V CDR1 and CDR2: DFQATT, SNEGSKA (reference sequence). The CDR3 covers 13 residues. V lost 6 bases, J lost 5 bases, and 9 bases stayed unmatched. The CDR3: CSAGGYTAETQYF. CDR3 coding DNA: TGCAGTGCGGGAGGGTATACAGCGGAGACCCAGTACTTC.

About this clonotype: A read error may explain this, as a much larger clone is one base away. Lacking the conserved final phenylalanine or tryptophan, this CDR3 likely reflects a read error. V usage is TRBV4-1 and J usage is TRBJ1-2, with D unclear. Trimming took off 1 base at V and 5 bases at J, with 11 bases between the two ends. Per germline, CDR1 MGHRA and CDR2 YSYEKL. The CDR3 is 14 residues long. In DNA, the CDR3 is TGCGCCAGCAGCCAAGTCCCGGCGGGGTATGGCTACACCTTG. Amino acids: CASSQVPAGYGYTL.

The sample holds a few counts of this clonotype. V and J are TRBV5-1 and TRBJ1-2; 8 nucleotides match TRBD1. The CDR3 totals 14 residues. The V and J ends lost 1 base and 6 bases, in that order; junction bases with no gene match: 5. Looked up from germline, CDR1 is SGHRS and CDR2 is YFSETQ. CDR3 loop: CASSLMTGEDGYTF. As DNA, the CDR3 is TGCGCCAGCAGCTTGATGACAGGGGAGGATGGCTACACCTTC.